Each of the 21 T cell receptor beta chains below was sequenced from the same sample in a study of shared T cell receptors in the human thymus. The protocol was immunoSEQ multiplex PCR, while the TCRdb copy is restricted to in-frame clones and leaves out a portion. The sample carries hundreds of thousands of clones, over 75% recorded once. The data were also submitted as part of a second study, on human thymus T cells.

Sequenced input: thymocytes. These receptors all stem from a boy under two years old with a congenital heart defect.

This clone showed up just a few times. The chain combines TRBV6-6 with TRBJ2-7; no firm D call. The CDR3 consists of 13 residues. Germline CDR1 is MNHNY and CDR2 is SVGAGI (reference sequence). V dropped 8 bases and J dropped 1 base, with 12 bases sitting between them. CDR3 DNA: TGTGCCAGCGCGGAGAGTTTTTCCTACGAGCAGTACTTC. The encoded protein is CASAESFSYEQYF.

This chain uses TRBV5-1 with TRBJ2-7; 7 bases align to TRBD1. The germline V gene encodes CDR1 SGHRS and CDR2 YFSETQ. V gave up 2 bases and J gave up 6 bases; unmatched junction bases: 8. CDR3 length equals 14 residues. The CDR3 DNA reads as TGCGCCAGCAGCTTTAAGACAGGGCTAGGCGAGCAGTACTTC. The encoded protein is CASSFKTGLGEQYF.

This clone was recorded once. The rearrangement joins TRBV7-9 to TRBJ2-5, with 7 nucleotides matching TRBD1. Germline V gives CDR1 SEHNR, CDR2 FQNEAQ (reference sequence). The CDR3 spans 19 residues. J lost 2 bases, V lost 2 bases, and 17 bases had no gene match. The CDR3 nucleotides read TGTGCCAGCAGCTTATGTCGTAAACCCCCAACAGGGGATCAAGAGACCCAGTACTTC. Translating it yields CASSLCRKPPTGDQETQYF.

The chain links TRBV7-2 to TRBJ1-4; 10 nucleotides agree with TRBD1. The J segment lost 10 bases and the V segment lost 0 bases, leaving 8 bases of the junction unmatched. CDR1 and CDR2 (germline): SGHTA, FQGNSA. The CDR3 extends over 16 amino acids. The CDR3 DNA is TGTGCCAGCAGCTTAGCGCAAGGACAGGGGGGAGGAAAACTGTTTTTT. Protein product: CASSLAQGQGGGKLFF.

The rearrangement joins TRBV4-2 to TRBJ2-3, with TRBD2 matching over 8 bases. Germline V gene lookup returns CDR1 LGHNA and CDR2 YNFKEQ. The CDR3 covers 18 residues. Losses at the gene ends were 1 base for V and 0 bases for J; bases not matched to a gene: 9. The CDR3 DNA sequence: TGTGCCAGCAGCCAAGTTAGAGGACTAGCTAATAGCACAGATACGCAGTATTTT. Translated: CASSQVRGLANSTDTQYF.

CDR3 in amino acids: CASSAPWEQPQHF. CDR3 coding DNA: TGTGCCAGCAGTGCTCCGTGGGAGCAGCCCCAGCATTTT. This chain links TRBV2 with TRBJ1-5; no firm D call. V lost 4 bases to trimming and J lost 7 bases, with 11 bases between them. The CDR3 length is 13 residues. Germline V gives CDR1 SNHLY, CDR2 FYNNEI.

J is TRBJ2-3 and V is TRBV28, with TRBD2 identical over 14 bases. Germline assignment: CDR1 MDHEN and CDR2 SYDVKM. This CDR3 spans 16 amino acids. Losses at the gene ends were 4 bases for V and 8 bases for J; bases not matched to a gene: 8. The CDR3 loop is CASSSGLAGGFGTQYF. DNA for the CDR3: TGTGCCAGCAGTTCAGGACTAGCGGGGGGATTCGGTACGCAGTATTTT.

The chain joins TRBV6-1 to TRBJ1-3; D is unresolved. The germline V and J ends were trimmed by 2 bases and 1 base, with 12 bases remaining between them. The CDR3 extends over 16 amino acids. The germline CDR1 and CDR2 sequences are MNHNS and SASEGT. The CDR3 DNA is TGTGCCAGCAGTGAACCGGGTAAGAGTTCTGGAAACACCATATATTTT. Residues: CASSEPGKSSGNTIYF.

This chain uses TRBV25-1 with TRBJ2-1, with D possibly matching TRBD2 (6 bases). Germline assignment: CDR1 MGHDK and CDR2 SYGVNS. V was trimmed by 1 base and J by 5 bases, leaving 12 bases between them. This CDR3 is 15 amino acids long. The CDR3 DNA sequence: TGTGCCAGCAGTGAATTTGGGACTTCAAACAATGAGCAGTTCTTC. This gives the protein CASSEFGTSNNEQFF.

The chain links TRBV6-5 to TRBJ2-2, with a weak D call TRBD1 (6 bases). Germline V gives CDR1 MNHEY, CDR2 SVGAGI. The length of the CDR3 is 13 residues. V was cut by 4 bases and J by 6 bases, with 9 bases left in between. The CDR3 loop reads CASSFPGAGELFF. The CDR3 region has the DNA TGTGCCAGCAGTTTCCCAGGGGCCGGGGAGCTGTTTTTT.

The chain combines TRBV9 with TRBJ2-2, with 8 bases identical to TRBD2. Germline assignment: CDR1 SGDLS and CDR2 YYNGEE. V shed 4 bases, J shed 0 bases, and the junction held 5 bases outside the gene matches. CDR3 length: 16 residues. CDR3 in DNA: TGTGCCAGCAGCCCACGGGGGGGCCCGAACACCGGGGAGCTGTTTTTT. Translating it yields CASSPRGGPNTGELFF. The full variable domain, with the rest looked up from reference TRBV9 and TRBJ2-2, is DSGVTQTPKHLITATGQRVTLRCSPRSGDLSVYWYQQSLDQGLQFLIQYYNGEERAKGNILERFSAQQFPDLHSELNLSSLELGDSALYFCASSPRGGPNTGELFFGEGSRLTVL.

The chain has TRBV5-6 and TRBJ1-1; no reliable D call. CDR3 length: 13 amino acids. Germline V gene sequence: CDR1 SGHDT, CDR2 YYEEEE. The V and J ends lost 3 bases and 5 bases respectively, with 11 bases between them. CDR3 sequence (DNA): TGTGCCAGCAGCTGGAGCCTCTTGACTGAAGCTTTCTTT. Amino acids: CASSWSLLTEAFF.

The rearrangement joins TRBV5-4 to TRBJ2-1; 7 bases agree with TRBD2. Germline values: CDR1 SGHNT, CDR2 YYREEE (reference sequence). V was clipped by 4 bases and J by 10 bases; unmatched bases: 8. The CDR3 extends over 13 amino acids. DNA of the CDR3: TGTGCCAGCAGCGTGCCGACTAGCCGAGAGCAGTTCTTC. Encoded protein: CASSVPTSREQFF.

The rearrangement joins TRBV27 to TRBJ1-1, with 8 bases fitting TRBD1. Trimming took 7 bases from V and 0 from J; bases not matched to a gene: 16. This CDR3 has 18 amino acids. CDR1 and CDR2 (germline): MNHEY, SMNVEV (reference sequence). The CDR3 spells CASKYEGRTGPMNTEAFF. The CDR3 nucleotides are TGTGCCAGCAAATACGAAGGAAGGACAGGGCCTATGAACACTGAAGCTTTCTTT.

The chain couples TRBV6-5 to TRBJ1-5, with D possibly being TRBD1 (5 bases). The germline gives CDR1 MNHEY, CDR2 SVGAGI. This CDR3 has 13 amino acids. V was clipped by 2 bases and J by 4 bases, with 6 bases between them. In DNA form, the CDR3 reads TGTGCCAGCAGTTACGGGGGGAATCAGCCCCAGCATTTT. Its protein is CASSYGGNQPQHF.

The CDR3 DNA sequence: TGTGCCAGCAGCCTCACAGGGGGCGGGCAGCCCCAGCATTTT. This gives the protein CASSLTGGGQPQHF. The V call is TRBV7-2, the J call TRBJ1-5; TRBD1 aligns across 9 bases. Germline V gene sequence: CDR1 SGHTA, CDR2 FQGNSA. This CDR3 region has 14 residues. With V trimmed by 5 bases and J by 7 bases, 6 bases remained unmatched. The full variable domain, completed using reference TRBV7-2 and TRBJ1-5, is GAGVSQSPSNKVTEKGKDVELRCDPISGHTALYWYRQSLGQGLEFLIYFQGNSAPDKSGLPSDRFSAERTGGSVSTLTIQRTQQEDSAVYLCASSLTGGGQPQHFGDGTRLSIL.

This chain connects TRBV5-1 to TRBJ1-4; D not certain. Germline CDR1 SGHRS, CDR2 YFSETQ. The germline V and J ends were trimmed by 1 base and 0 bases, with 10 bases remaining between them. The CDR3 sequence is 16 residues long. For the CDR3, the DNA is TGCGCCAGCAGCTTGACGAGGAGCGCAACTAATGAAAAACTGTTTTTT. Its protein is CASSLTRSATNEKLFF.

In DNA, the CDR3 is TGTGCCACCAGCAGGAAGAGACTAGCGGGAGTTTATCTACGAGGGCAGTACTTC. It yields the protein CATSRKRLAGVYLRGQYF. The chain carries TRBV15 and TRBJ2-7, with TRBD2 identical over 12 bases. This CDR3 has 18 residues. From germline, CDR1 is LNHNV and CDR2 YYDKDF (reference sequence). Unmatched junction bases numbered 18, after V lost 3 bases and J lost 9 bases.

The gene calls are TRBV6-6 and TRBJ2-1; weak D call: TRBD2 (6 bases). The V end was cut by 2 bases, the J end by 6 bases, with 14 bases between. The CDR3 has 15 residues. Germline V gene sequence: CDR1 MNHNY, CDR2 SVGAGI (reference sequence). CDR3: CASSYRWGDGNEQFF. CDR3 nucleotides: TGTGCCAGCAGTTACCGTTGGGGGGATGGCAATGAGCAGTTCTTC.

The V and J genes are TRBV30 and TRBJ1-4; tentative D call: TRBD1 (5 bases). CDR3 length equals 15 residues. Trimming removed 0 bases from V and 8 bases from J, with 16 bases in between. Germline CDR1 is GTSNPN and CDR2 is SVGIG (reference sequence). CDR3 sequence: CAWSVPSREGEKLFF. CDR3 DNA sequence: TGTGCCTGGAGTGTACCATCCCGGGAGGGGGAAAAACTGTTTTTT.

This clone has more than one count but fewer than ten. The CDR3 DNA reads as TGTGCCTCAGGTGGGACAACCACCGGGGAGCTGTTTTTT. Encoded protein: CASGGTTTGELFF. The chain employs TRBV19 and TRBJ2-2; maybe TRBD1 (6 bases). Germline V CDR1 and CDR2: LNHDA, SQIVND (reference sequence). Between the trimmed V and J ends, which lost 11 bases and 4 bases, there was a span of 14 bases. The CDR3 is 13 amino acids.